This is a list of T cell receptor beta chains from one sample in a study of T cell responses to AZD1222 COVID-19 vaccine. The assay was immunoSEQ multiplex PCR, and TCRdb's table has in-frame clones only and misses some. The sample records about 200,000 clones, more than 90% being singletons. This material consisted of peripheral blood, taken 28 days after the second dose of the MenACWY control vaccine. These receptors came from an adult who received the MenACWY meningococcal vaccine as a control. Each CDR3 is given with its conserved first and last residue. D genes are given only for firm matches. Clone size is shown for a subset of rows, as once, few, many or a class of expanded clone.

clone size: -
D gene: TRBD1
V gene: TRBV18
J gene: TRBJ1-4
CDR3 DNA: TGTGCCAGCTCGGCTACAGGGGCCATGGGTGAAAAACTGTTTTTT
CDR3 protein: CASSATGAMGEKLFF

clone size: -
D gene: -
V gene: TRBV27
J gene: TRBJ1-6
CDR3 DNA: TGTGCCAGCAGTTTATTCACAGGGCCAAGTTCACCCCTCCACTTT
CDR3 protein: CASSLFTGPSSPLHF

clone size: -
D gene: TRBD2
V gene: TRBV19
J gene: TRBJ2-7
CDR3 DNA: TGTGCCAGTAGTAGACCCTTAGCGGGAAGTTATGAGCAGTACTTC
CDR3 protein: CASSRPLAGSYEQYF

clone size: -
D gene: -
V gene: TRBV28
J gene: TRBJ1-6
CDR3 DNA: TGTGCCAGCAGTCCAGCCTTTGGGGACGGAAATTCACCCCTCCACTTT
CDR3 protein: CASSPAFGDGNSPLHF

clone size: -
D gene: -
V gene: TRBV30
J gene: TRBJ1-5
CDR3 DNA: TGTGCCTGGAGTTGGACCGATAGCAATCAGCCCCAGCATTTT
CDR3 protein: CAWSWTDSNQPQHF

clone size: -
D gene: TRBD1
V gene: TRBV9
J gene: TRBJ2-7
CDR3 DNA: TGTGCCAGCAGCTTGGACAGGGGGGACGAGCAGTACTTC
CDR3 protein: CASSLDRGDEQYF

clone size: -
D gene: -
V gene: TRBV3-1/TRBV3-2
J gene: TRBJ1-2
CDR3 DNA: TGTGCCACCCGATACGTTGGGTTCTATGGCTACACCTTC
CDR3 protein: CATRYVGFYGYTF

clone size: -
D gene: -
V gene: TRBV12-3/TRBV12-4
J gene: TRBJ2-3
CDR3 DNA: TGTGCCAGCAGTTTAAGGGGGGGGGATACGCAGTATTTT
CDR3 protein: CASSLRGGDTQYF

clone size: -
D gene: TRBD2
V gene: TRBV5-4
J gene: TRBJ2-2
CDR3 DNA: TGTGCCAGCAGCTCGGGGGGACTACAGCTCACCGGGGAGCTGTTTTTT
CDR3 protein: CASSSGGLQLTGELFF

clone size: -
D gene: TRBD1
V gene: TRBV7-2
J gene: TRBJ1-5
CDR3 DNA: TGTGCCAGCAGCTTAGTTGGGACAGGGCCAACGGCTCGGCAGCCCCAGCATTTT
CDR3 protein: CASSLVGTGPTARQPQHF

clone size: once
D gene: -
V gene: TRBV5-5
J gene: TRBJ2-1
CDR3 DNA: TGTGCCAGCAGCTTGGGAGCTGGCGCCTACAATGAGCAGTTCTTC
CDR3 protein: CASSLGAGAYNEQFF

clone size: -
D gene: -
V gene: TRBV19
J gene: TRBJ1-4
CDR3 DNA: TGTGCCAGTAGTATGGGAGGGGGAGAACATCGCGGTGAAAAACTGTTTTTT
CDR3 protein: CASSMGGGEHRGEKLFF

clone size: -
D gene: -
V gene: TRBV11-3
J gene: TRBJ2-1
CDR3 DNA: TGTGCCAGCAGCTTAGGGCTAGCGAATGAGCAGTTCTTC
CDR3 protein: CASSLGLANEQFF

clone size: -
D gene: TRBD2
V gene: TRBV29-1
J gene: TRBJ2-7
CDR3 DNA: TGCAGCGGACGCGGGGGGGGATACGAGCAGTACTTC
CDR3 protein: CSGRGGGYEQYF

clone size: -
D gene: -
V gene: TRBV18
J gene: TRBJ1-3
CDR3 DNA: TGTGCCAGCTCACCACGGGACATCTCTGGAAACACCATATATTTT
CDR3 protein: CASSPRDISGNTIYF

clone size: -
D gene: -
V gene: TRBV6-5
J gene: TRBJ1-6
CDR3 DNA: TGTGCCAGCAGTTACTCGAATACCAGAACGAATTCACCCCTCCACTTT
CDR3 protein: CASSYSNTRTNSPLHF

clone size: -
D gene: -
V gene: TRBV27
J gene: TRBJ1-1
CDR3 DNA: TGTGCCAGCAGTCCAAGGACCCGCAGCGCGTCTGAAGCTTTCTTT
CDR3 protein: CASSPRTRSASEAFF

clone size: -
D gene: TRBD1
V gene: TRBV6-5
J gene: TRBJ1-4
CDR3 DNA: TGTGCCAGCAGAGTGAGGGGGCTTGATGAAAAACTGTTTTTT
CDR3 protein: CASRVRGLDEKLFF

clone size: once
D gene: TRBD1
V gene: TRBV5-1
J gene: TRBJ1-4
CDR3 DNA: TGCGCCAGCAGCCAGGGACAGGGGGTATCTAATGAAAAACTGTTTTTT
CDR3 protein: CASSQGQGVSNEKLFF

clone size: -
D gene: -
V gene: TRBV29-1
J gene: TRBJ1-1
CDR3 DNA: TGCAGCGTTGAAGGCAGGACCCTGAACACTGAAGCTTTCTTT
CDR3 protein: CSVEGRTLNTEAFF